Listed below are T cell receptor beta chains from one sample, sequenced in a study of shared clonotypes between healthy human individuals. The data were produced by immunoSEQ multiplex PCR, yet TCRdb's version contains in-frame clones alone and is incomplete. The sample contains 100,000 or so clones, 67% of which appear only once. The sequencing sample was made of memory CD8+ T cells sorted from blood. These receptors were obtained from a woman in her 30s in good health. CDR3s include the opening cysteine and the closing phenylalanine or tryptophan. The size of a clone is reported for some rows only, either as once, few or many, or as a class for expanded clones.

CDR3 protein: CASSVYRDRGPYNEQFF
J gene: TRBJ2-1
clone size: -
V gene: TRBV9

CDR3 protein: CASSTPWGGDTGELFF
J gene: TRBJ2-2
clone size: -
V gene: TRBV28

CDR3 protein: CASSVAWGAGELFF
J gene: TRBJ2-2
clone size: many
V gene: TRBV9

CDR3 protein: CASSNGRPGGTEAFF
J gene: TRBJ1-1
clone size: once
V gene: TRBV6-6

CDR3 protein: CASSLEQGRGDYEQYF
J gene: TRBJ2-7
clone size: -
V gene: TRBV5-1

CDR3 protein: CARSNGTSGTPNEQFF
J gene: TRBJ2-1
clone size: few
V gene: TRBV2

CDR3 protein: CASSSVGDRGRYEQYF
J gene: TRBJ2-7
clone size: few
V gene: TRBV28

CDR3 protein: CASSLEPSGTYEQYF
J gene: TRBJ2-7
clone size: -
V gene: TRBV11-2

CDR3 protein: CASSFRHLVGEQYF
J gene: TRBJ2-7
clone size: -
V gene: TRBV6-6

CDR3 protein: CASSLDGTLDEQFF
J gene: TRBJ2-1
clone size: -
V gene: TRBV7-2

CDR3 protein: CASSEVGILTDTQYF
J gene: TRBJ2-3
clone size: -
V gene: TRBV10-1

CDR3 protein: CASSFHSYWASGSYEQYF
J gene: TRBJ2-7
clone size: -
V gene: TRBV28

CDR3 protein: CASSYSGSLDEQYF
J gene: TRBJ2-7
clone size: few
V gene: TRBV6-5

CDR3 protein: CASRGGRNYNEQFF
J gene: TRBJ2-1
clone size: -
V gene: TRBV6-1

CDR3 protein: CASSPRPGDTAGEQFF
J gene: TRBJ2-1
clone size: -
V gene: TRBV27

CDR3 protein: CASSQDLRPGNYGYTF
J gene: TRBJ1-2
clone size: -
V gene: TRBV4-1

CDR3 protein: CASTGYRENTIYF
J gene: TRBJ1-3
clone size: -
V gene: TRBV7-6

CDR3 protein: CATSTGPEGTDTQYF
J gene: TRBJ2-3
clone size: -
V gene: TRBV15

CDR3 protein: CASSQYLRSNEQFF
J gene: TRBJ2-1
clone size: -
V gene: TRBV7-2

CDR3 protein: CASSDLGEPSTDTQYF
J gene: TRBJ2-3
clone size: -
V gene: TRBV9

CDR3 protein: CASSGWTGALTQYF
J gene: TRBJ2-5
clone size: -
V gene: TRBV28

CDR3 protein: CASSIKDTDTQYF
J gene: TRBJ2-3
clone size: few
V gene: TRBV6-4

CDR3 protein: CASTQGTGVPYEQYF
J gene: TRBJ2-7
clone size: -
V gene: TRBV28

CDR3 protein: CASSTFGLNTGELFF
J gene: TRBJ2-2
clone size: -
V gene: TRBV9

CDR3 protein: CASSQASWREEGTDTQYF
J gene: TRBJ2-3
clone size: -
V gene: TRBV14

CDR3 protein: CASRPPRGRNTGELFF
J gene: TRBJ2-2
clone size: once
V gene: TRBV7-6

CDR3 protein: CASSPKVWGHEQYF
J gene: TRBJ2-7
clone size: -
V gene: TRBV14

CDR3 protein: CASSFLGGGQPQHF
J gene: TRBJ1-5
clone size: -
V gene: TRBV27